These 27 T cell receptor beta chains originate from one sample sequenced in a study of molecular identifiers for immune sequencing clone quantification (dated by TCRdb to the late 2010s). The library was built by means of PCR. Reads for this sample came from a NextSeq 500. In-frame beta chains were kept once TCRdb had trimmed the public reads at Q25 with fastp and called clones with MiXCR. Every distinct CDR3 protein forms one entry, paired with its most common genes and DNA. This sample holds fewer than 350,000 distinct CDR3 sequences; roughly 23% were observed only once. The ten largest clones capture 0.65% to 0.75% of the sample. The specimen sequenced was naive CD8+ T cells from blood, with Jurkat cell RNA spiked in. According to the study, the label for this sample's cell subset or site signals: FACS-sorted CD8+CD4-CCR7+CD45RA+ naive T cells. The receptors shown here come from a human donor in good health. Some libraries in this study had Jurkat cell RNA spiked in.

The genes are TRBV20-1 and TRBJ2-7; D is undetermined. Germline V gene lookup returns CDR1 DFQATT and CDR2 SNEGSKA (reference sequence). Trimming left V 3 bases short and J 2 bases short, with 8 bases between. The CDR3 totals 12 residues. Here the CDR3 DNA reads TGCAGTGCTAGTGACATAACCTACGAGCAGTACTTC. This codes for CSASDITYEQYF.

The CDR3 nucleotides are TGTGCCAGCAGGGTCAGGGACTCCTACGAGCAGTACTTC. Translation gives CASRVRDSYEQYF. The chain employs TRBV2 and TRBJ2-7; D possibly corresponds to TRBD1 (5 bases). V lost 6 bases and J lost 0, with 9 bases in between. The CDR3 has 13 amino acids. The V gene's germline CDR1 is SNHLY and CDR2 FYNNEI.

The table lists this clonotype with a few counts. J is TRBJ2-1 and V is TRBV27; D might be TRBD1 (6 bases). Germline V lookup: CDR1 MNHEY, CDR2 SMNVEV (reference sequence). This CDR3 contains 15 residues. V lost 6 bases to trimming and J lost 7 bases, with 19 bases between them. The CDR3 loop reads CASRGNAGVWNEQFF. The CDR3 DNA reads TGTGCCAGCAGGGGAAACGCAGGGGTCTGGAATGAGCAGTTCTTC.

This rearrangement joins TRBV27 to TRBJ1-5; no definite D call. This CDR3 region has 15 residues. Between the trimmed V and J ends, which lost 6 bases and 1 base, there was a span of 13 bases. Germline CDR1 MNHEY, CDR2 SMNVEV (reference sequence). The CDR3 sequence: CASSLYRESNQPQHF. The CDR3 DNA is TGTGCCAGCAGCCTTTACAGAGAAAGCAATCAGCCCCAGCATTTT.

As regards this clonotype: A clone one base away is much larger, so this may be a read error. This chain connects TRBV6-5 to TRBJ2-1, with TRBD2 identical over 10 bases. The junction had 7 bases not matched to a gene; V was cut back by 5 bases and J by 12 bases. The CDR3 contains 13 residues. The germline gives CDR1 MNHEY, CDR2 SVGAGI. The CDR3 coding sequence is TGTGCCAGCAGTCGAGCGGGGGGGGCGATGCAGTTCTTC. Translating it yields CASSRAGGAMQFF.

The table lists this clonotype with a few counts. This sequence joins TRBV14 and TRBJ1-1; 7 nucleotides match TRBD1. V lost 1 base, J lost 5 bases, and 7 bases stayed unmatched. Per germline, CDR1 SGHDN and CDR2 FVKESK. This CDR3 is 15 amino acids long. This CDR3 reads CASSQVKTGRTEAFF. Here the CDR3 DNA reads TGTGCCAGCAGCCAAGTGAAGACAGGGAGGACTGAAGCTTTCTTT.

The chain employs TRBV4-1 and TRBJ2-7, with D hard to call. The length of the CDR3 is 15 residues. Germline V CDR1 and CDR2: MGHRA, YSYEKL. The V end was cut by 1 base, the J end by 6 bases, with 16 bases between. This CDR3 reads CASSQGPRKAREQYF. The CDR3 region has the DNA TGCGCCAGCAGCCAAGGGCCCCGGAAAGCTCGCGAGCAGTACTTC.

Concerning this clonotype: Being one base from a much bigger clone, this may be a read error. The chain is built from TRBV29-1 and TRBJ2-2; D gene ambiguous. Germline values: CDR1 SQVTM, CDR2 ANQGSEA. The germline V and J ends were trimmed by 7 bases and 3 bases, with 15 bases remaining between them. CDR3 length: 14 residues. The CDR3 DNA reads as TGCAGCGCCAGCAGTGCGCTTGACACCGGGGAGCTGTTTTTT. This encodes CSASSALDTGELFF.

Details on this clonotype: With a much larger clone just one base away, this may be a read error. The chain has TRBV6-5 and TRBJ1-1, with D perhaps TRBD1 (6 bases). Germline lookup yields CDR1 MNHEY and CDR2 SVGAGI. CDR3 length: 14 amino acids. CDR3 in DNA: TGTGCCAGCAGCGCACAGGGTCTTGTCACTGAAGCTTTATTT. This translates into CASSAQGLVTEALF.

This clonotype was observed a handful of times. This chain links TRBV29-1 with TRBJ2-1, with D perhaps matching TRBD1 (7 bases). The CDR3 contains 12 residues. CDR1 is SQVTM, CDR2 ANQGSEA, per germline. Deletions cut 6 bases from V and 5 bases from J, with 11 bases between. CDR3 nucleotides: TGCAGCGTGCCCAGGGGGGACAATGAGCAGTTCTTC. This encodes CSVPRGDNEQFF.

This clonotype has at least ten counts. This CDR3 is CASRPTGKDGELFF. The CDR3 DNA sequence: TGTGCCAGCAGACCCACAGGGAAGGACGGGGAGCTGTTTTTT. The chain carries TRBV28 and TRBJ2-2; possible D gene TRBD1, 6 bases. Germline V gene sequence: CDR1 MDHEN, CDR2 SYDVKM. V was shortened by 6 bases and J by 7 bases, with 15 bases between the two germline ends. CDR3 length equals 14 residues.

This clonotype was found a few times. V gene TRBV11-2 combines with J gene TRBJ2-6; D unclear. V was cut by 2 bases and J by 0 bases, with 8 bases left in between. Germline-derived CDR1 and CDR2 are SGHAT and FQNNGV. CDR3 size: 16 residues. This CDR3 reads CASSLFFYSGANVLTF. In nucleotides, the CDR3 is TGTGCCAGCAGCTTATTCTTCTACTCTGGGGCCAACGTCCTGACTTTC.

This clonotype was detected ten times or more. The chain links TRBV20-1 to TRBJ2-7; 9 nucleotides match TRBD2. CDR1 is DFQATT and CDR2 is SNEGSKA in the germline V gene (reference sequence). Unmatched junction bases numbered 10, after V lost 6 bases and J lost 7 bases. This CDR3 spans 13 amino acids. Here the CDR3 reads CSARLAGDLEQYF. The CDR3 coding sequence is TGCAGTGCCAGATTAGCGGGGGACTTGGAGCAGTACTTC.

The chain combines TRBV7-9 with TRBJ1-4; D may be TRBD1 (6 bases). This CDR3 is built from 16 residues. CDR1 is SEHNR and CDR2 is FQNEAQ in the germline V gene (reference sequence). V lost 0 bases to trimming and J lost 4 bases, with 12 bases between them. CDR3 coding DNA: TGTGCCAGCAGCTTAGCCAGCCAGGGGATTAATGAAAAACTGTTTTTT. Protein product: CASSLASQGINEKLFF.

This clonotype was recorded a few times. V is TRBV6-5 and J is TRBJ2-3, with D perhaps TRBD1 (5 bases). CDR3 length: 15 residues. Germline CDR1 and CDR2: MNHEY and SVGAGI. The germline V and J ends were trimmed by 0 bases and 2 bases, with 9 bases remaining between them. The CDR3 loop reads CASSYSNRLTDTQYF. CDR3 DNA sequence: TGTGCCAGCAGTTACTCGAACAGGCTCACAGATACGCAGTATTTT.

The chain joins TRBV2 to TRBJ2-3; a weak D match, TRBD2 (7 bases). Looked up from germline, CDR1 is SNHLY and CDR2 is FYNNEI. The CDR3 has 15 amino acids. V was trimmed by 2 bases and J by 5 bases, leaving 14 bases between them. Here the CDR3 DNA reads TGTGCCAGCAGTGAAATGGGGGAGGGGGGAGATACGCAGTATTTT. Residues: CASSEMGEGGDTQYF.

Many counts were recorded for this clonotype. This CDR3 reads CASSSTGTALFEQYF. The CDR3 coding sequence is TGTGCCAGCAGCTCTACCGGGACTGCCCTATTTGAGCAGTACTTC. The gene calls are TRBV5-6 and TRBJ2-7, with TRBD2 as a possible D gene (6 bases). The CDR3 spans 15 residues. V lost 3 bases and J lost 7, with 20 bases in between. The V gene's germline CDR1 is SGHDT and CDR2 YYEEEE.

As concerns this clonotype: One junction end does not reproduce the germline sequence, and a read error may be involved. This chain joins TRBV27 and TRBJ1-1; D is ambiguous. The CDR3 totals 12 residues. Germline values: CDR1 MNHEY, CDR2 SMNVEV (reference sequence). CDR3 region: CASSLAGTGAFF. Written as DNA, the CDR3 is TGTGCCAGCAGTTTAGCAGGCACTGGAGCTTTCTTT.

The chain employs TRBV4-3 and TRBJ2-5; the D call may be TRBD1 or TRBD2 (5 bases each). CDR1 LGHNA and CDR2 YSLEER come from the germline V gene. V was pared by 2 bases and J by 3 bases, with 16 bases between. The length of the CDR3 is 16 residues. The CDR3: CASSQFRGQPEETQYF. The CDR3 DNA is TGCGCCAGCAGCCAATTCCGGGGCCAGCCCGAAGAGACCCAGTACTTC.

There are many counts of this clonotype. The V call is TRBV29-1, the J call TRBJ2-2, with 8 bases matching TRBD1. CDR1 is SQVTM and CDR2 is ANQGSEA in the germline V gene. CDR3 length: 16 amino acids. With 1 base clipped from V and 1 base from J, the junction kept 5 bases outside the gene matches. CDR3 nucleotides: TGCAGCGTTGAAGGCGCAGGGGGCTTGAACACCGGGGAGCTGTTTTTT. Residues: CSVEGAGGLNTGELFF.

There are a few counts of this clonotype. The J gene is TRBJ1-5, the V gene TRBV7-2; D perhaps matches TRBD1 (6 bases). CDR1 and CDR2 from the germline V gene are SGHTA and FQGNSA. This CDR3 region has 19 residues. Trimming removed 1 base from V and 2 bases from J, with 21 bases in between. In nucleotides, the CDR3 is TGTGCCAGCAGCTTAGTGGGGCAGGGGTACCTTTTGGGCAATCAGCCCCAGCATTTT. Protein product: CASSLVGQGYLLGNQPQHF.

Points on this clonotype: Since a much larger clone is just one base distant, this may be a read error. The chain links TRBV4-1 to TRBJ2-5, with 10 bases lining up with TRBD2. The CDR3 is 16 amino acids. Germline CDR1 and CDR2: MGHRA and YSYEKL. V was clipped by 2 bases and J by 2 bases; unmatched bases: 5. The CDR3 is CASSQTLAGAQETQYF. The CDR3 DNA reads as TGCGCCAGCAGCCAAACCCTAGCGGGGGCACAAGAGACCCAGTACTTC.

The chain is built from TRBV7-6 and TRBJ1-1; 7 bases map to TRBD1. After removal of 6 bases from V and 3 bases from J, the junction contained 7 bases not matched to a gene. Germline assignment: CDR1 SGHVS and CDR2 FNYEAQ. The CDR3 covers 14 residues. The DNA for the CDR3 is TGTGCCAGCAGTTCAGGGGGGACCCACACTGAAGCTTTCTTT. Translated, it gives CASSSGGTHTEAFF.

This chain joins TRBV5-6 and TRBJ1-1; D is undetermined. This CDR3 has 15 amino acids. The V and J ends lost 0 bases and 4 bases respectively, with 13 bases between them. The germline CDR1 and CDR2 sequences are SGHDT and YYEEEE. CDR3 region: CASSLVLGIVTEAFF. The CDR3 DNA reads as TGTGCCAGCAGCTTGGTTCTGGGGATTGTCACTGAAGCTTTCTTT.

This clonotype appeared many times. V usage is TRBV11-2 and J usage is TRBJ2-5; D remains ambiguous. This CDR3 has 13 amino acids. The V gene's germline CDR1 is SGHAT and CDR2 FQNNGV. The V gene lost 0 bases and the J gene lost 5 bases, with 7 bases spanning the gap. This CDR3 reads CASSLEDWETQYF. Here the CDR3 DNA reads TGTGCCAGCAGCTTAGAAGACTGGGAGACCCAGTACTTC.

The chain joins TRBV4-3 to TRBJ2-2; 8 bases are a match to TRBD2. The CDR3 totals 18 residues. From germline, CDR1 is LGHNA and CDR2 YSLEER. V shed 0 bases and J 6 bases; nucleotides not matched to a gene: 12. CDR3 in amino acids: CASSQDFGAGVEAGELFF. In DNA form, the CDR3 reads TGCGCCAGCAGCCAAGATTTCGGAGCGGGGGTAGAGGCCGGGGAGCTGTTTTTT.

This clonotype has only one observation. This clone may be a read error of a much larger clone one base away. This chain uses TRBV12-3 or TRBV12-4 with TRBJ2-7; TRBD2 aligns across 9 bases. There are 15 residues in the CDR3. CDR3 sequence reads: CASSSSPGTSYERYF. CDR3 sequence (DNA): TGTGCCAGCAGTTCCAGTCCCGGGACTAGCTACGAGCGGTACTTC.